This section outlines one TCR beta chain sequence together with its context. This entry comes from a study of blood T cell repertoires in COVID-19. Study overall: The United States, Italy and Spain provided the acute and convalescent COVID-19 samples. T cells, B-cell-depleted T cells, or PBMCs provided the cDNA or gDNA that served as material.

Per the original data handling: For nucleated cells, counts were estimated from reference gene primer amplification. Using immunoSEQ multiplex PCR, the repertoire was profiled, and TCRdb retains in-frame clones only, with some absent. Clone size and the V and J calls come from that table; the DNA yielded D and trimming. The sample lists fewer than 250,000 clones, 70% to 90% seen once, with roughly 4.1% in the top ten. Trimming at V came to 1 base and at J to 7 bases, leaving 3 bases not matched to a gene. Germline CDR1 SGHNT, CDR2 YYREEE (reference sequence). The CDR3 has 15 amino acids. The clonotype comes from a man aged 45 to 65 with acute or convalescent COVID-19. The sample comprised peripheral blood. This rearrangement joins TRBV5-4 to TRBJ2-1; 12 bases match TRBD1. The CDR3 reads CASSLRDRGRNEQFF. The CDR3 DNA sequence: TGTGCCAGCAGCTTGAGGGACAGGGGGCGAAATGAGCAGTTCTTC.